This T cell receptor (beta chain) was sequenced in a study of cytomegalovirus exposure and HLA in healthy donors. 60 Vbeta and 13 Jbeta primers were used in PCR. Generated by immunoSEQ multiplex PCR, the TCRdb table keeps only in-frame clones and is missing some. The table has approximately 150,000 clones, more than 60% seen once; the top ten hold around 4%. V lost 1 base and J lost 3; bases outside the gene matches: 4. CDR3 size: 15 residues. Germline CDR1 SGDLS, CDR2 YYNGEE. The sequenced sample was PBMCs. This clonotype originated in a man aged 35-49 years in good health and CMV-seronegative. The V gene is TRBV9, the J gene TRBJ2-1, with 7 bases that match TRBD1. The CDR3 DNA sequence: TGTGCCAGCAGCGTAACCGGGACAGACTACAATGAGCAGTTCTTC. Encoded protein: CASSVTGTDYNEQFF.